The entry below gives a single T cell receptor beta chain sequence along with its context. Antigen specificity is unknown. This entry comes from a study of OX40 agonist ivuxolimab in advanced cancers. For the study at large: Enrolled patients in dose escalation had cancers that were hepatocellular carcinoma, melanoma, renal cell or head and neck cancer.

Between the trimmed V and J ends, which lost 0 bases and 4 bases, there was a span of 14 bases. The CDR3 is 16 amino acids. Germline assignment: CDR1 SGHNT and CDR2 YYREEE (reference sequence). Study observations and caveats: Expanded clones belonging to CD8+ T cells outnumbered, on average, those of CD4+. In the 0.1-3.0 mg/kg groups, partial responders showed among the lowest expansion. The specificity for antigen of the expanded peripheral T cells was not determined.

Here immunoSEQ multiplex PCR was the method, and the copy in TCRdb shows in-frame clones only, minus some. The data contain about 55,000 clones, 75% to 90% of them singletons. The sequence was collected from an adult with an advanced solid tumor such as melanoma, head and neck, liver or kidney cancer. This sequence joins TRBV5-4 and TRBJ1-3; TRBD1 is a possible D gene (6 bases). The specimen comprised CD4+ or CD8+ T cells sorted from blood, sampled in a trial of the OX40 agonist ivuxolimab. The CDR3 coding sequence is TGTGCCAGCAGCTTGGATCCAGGGGCCAAGGGAAACACCATATATTTT. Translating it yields CASSLDPGAKGNTIYF.